The TCR beta chain under discussion was sequenced for a study of cytomegalovirus exposure and HLA in healthy donors. V lost 0 bases, J lost 7 bases, and 8 bases lay in between. Germline CDR1 reads SGHRS; CDR2 reads YFSETQ. The CDR3 length is 13 residues. PCR primers comprised 60 Vbeta and 13 Jbeta primers. The table came from immunoSEQ multiplex PCR; TCRdb's copy has only in-frame clones and leaves some out. The sample yields some 200,000 clones, 12% seen once. With respect to this clone: The same CDR3 is also encoded by other DNA sequences in this sample.

The specimen was PBMCs. The rearrangement joins TRBV5-1 to TRBJ1-5; D is unresolved. The sequence derives from a man between 50 and 59 years old in good health and CMV-seropositive. CDR3 residues: CASSLGAGQPQHF. CDR3 coding DNA: TGCGCCAGCAGCTTGGGGGCAGGCCAGCCCCAGCATTTT.